A single T cell receptor (beta chain) is shown here with its context. Clones were read by immunoSEQ multiplex PCR, and TCRdb kept only the in-frame ones, dropping some. Here the sample spans 48,000 or so clones, approximately 85% being singletons. The data originate from a study of T cell changes during pregnancy in multiple sclerosis. This CDR3 comprises 20 residues. V trimming: 3 bases; J trimming: 3 bases; junction bases outside the gene matches: 19. Germline V gene data show CDR1 as MRHNA and CDR2 as SNTAGT. This clonotype was sampled from a female donor with multiple sclerosis, enrolled in a pregnancy study. The V call is TRBV6-4, the J call TRBJ1-5; the match to TRBD1 covers 8 bases. The sequenced sample was CD4+ T cells from peripheral blood mononuclear cells, obtained in the second trimester of pregnancy. CDR3 sequence: CASSDSRQGAPLDINQPQHF. The CDR3 DNA is TGTGCCAGCAGTGATTCGAGGCAGGGGGCTCCCCTAGATATCAATCAGCCCCAGCATTTT.